This TCR beta chain comes out of a study of blood T cell repertoires in COVID-19. Study-wide background: Specimens from acute and convalescent COVID-19 originated in the United States, Italy and Spain. The cDNA or gDNA used as material had been derived from T cells, B-cell-depleted T cells, or PBMCs.

In the original processing: Reference gene primer amplification gave nucleated cell count estimates. Here immunoSEQ multiplex PCR was the method, and the copy in TCRdb shows in-frame clones only, minus some. For V, J and clone size, that table is used; D and trimming come from the DNA. The repertoire holds 70,000 to 90,000 clones, with 60% to 85% as singletons. CDR3 size: 14 residues. V lost 2 bases and J lost 8, with 13 bases in between. CDR1 and CDR2 from the germline V gene are MNHEY and SVGAGI. The chain recombines TRBV6-5 with TRBJ2-4, with D perhaps TRBD2 (6 bases). This receptor was taken from a human donor in a cohort sampled during active COVID-19. The sample comprised peripheral blood. The CDR3 nucleotides are TGTGCCAGCAGTTACCTCGGAGGGGCGGACATTCAGTACTTC. It codes for CASSYLGGADIQYF.